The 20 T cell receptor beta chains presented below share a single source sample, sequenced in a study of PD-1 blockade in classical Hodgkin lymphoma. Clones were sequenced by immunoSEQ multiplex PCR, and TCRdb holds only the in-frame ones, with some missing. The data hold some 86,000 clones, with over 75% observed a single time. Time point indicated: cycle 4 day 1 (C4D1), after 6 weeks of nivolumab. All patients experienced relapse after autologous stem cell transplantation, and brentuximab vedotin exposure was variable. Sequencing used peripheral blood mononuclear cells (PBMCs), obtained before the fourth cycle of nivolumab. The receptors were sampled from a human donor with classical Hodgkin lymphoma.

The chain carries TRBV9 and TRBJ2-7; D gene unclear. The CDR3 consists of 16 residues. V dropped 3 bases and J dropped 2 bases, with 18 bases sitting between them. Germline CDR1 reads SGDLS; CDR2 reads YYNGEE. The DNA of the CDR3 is TGTGCCAGCAGCGCAGGCCTTCATAGATCCCCCTACGAGCAGTACTTC. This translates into CASSAGLHRSPYEQYF.

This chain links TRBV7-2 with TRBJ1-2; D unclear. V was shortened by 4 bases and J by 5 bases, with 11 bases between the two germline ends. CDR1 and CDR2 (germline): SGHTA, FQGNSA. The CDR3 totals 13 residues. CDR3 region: CASSSKWSYGYTF. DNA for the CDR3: TGTGCCAGCAGCTCAAAGTGGTCATATGGCTACACCTTC.

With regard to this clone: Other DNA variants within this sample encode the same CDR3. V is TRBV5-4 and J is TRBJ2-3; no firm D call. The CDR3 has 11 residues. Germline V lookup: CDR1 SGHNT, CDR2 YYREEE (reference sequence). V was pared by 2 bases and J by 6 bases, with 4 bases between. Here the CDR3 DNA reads TGTGCCAGCAGCTTCACGGATACGCAGTATTTT. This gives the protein CASSFTDTQYF.

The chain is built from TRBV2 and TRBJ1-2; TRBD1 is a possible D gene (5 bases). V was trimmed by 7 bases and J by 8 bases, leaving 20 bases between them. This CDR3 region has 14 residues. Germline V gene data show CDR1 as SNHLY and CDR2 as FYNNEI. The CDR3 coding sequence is TGTGCCAGCATCAGGACGGAAGAAAGGGGAGGCTACACCTTC. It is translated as CASIRTEERGGYTF.

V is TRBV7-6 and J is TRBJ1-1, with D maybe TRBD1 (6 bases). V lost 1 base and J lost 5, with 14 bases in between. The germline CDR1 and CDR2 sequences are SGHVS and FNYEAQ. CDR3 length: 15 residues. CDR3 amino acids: CASSLEARGMTEAFF. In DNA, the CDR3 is TGTGCCAGCAGCTTAGAGGCCAGGGGAATGACTGAAGCTTTCTTT.

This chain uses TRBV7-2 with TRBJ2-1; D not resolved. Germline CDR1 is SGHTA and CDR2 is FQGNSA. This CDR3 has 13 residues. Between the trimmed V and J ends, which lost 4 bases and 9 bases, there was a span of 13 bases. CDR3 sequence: CASSSDPLGEQFF. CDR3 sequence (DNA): TGTGCCAGCAGCTCCGACCCGTTGGGTGAGCAGTTCTTC. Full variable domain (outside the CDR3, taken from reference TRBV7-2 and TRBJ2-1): GAGVSQSPSNKVTEKGKDVELRCDPISGHTALYWYRQSLGQGLEFLIYFQGNSAPDKSGLPSDRFSAERTGGSVSTLTIQRTQQEDSAVYLCASSSDPLGEQFFGPGTRLTVL.

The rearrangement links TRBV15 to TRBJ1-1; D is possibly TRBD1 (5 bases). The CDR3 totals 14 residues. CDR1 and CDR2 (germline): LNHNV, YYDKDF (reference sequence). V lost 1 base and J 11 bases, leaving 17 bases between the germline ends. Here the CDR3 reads CATSRGGTPAVAFF. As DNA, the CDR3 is TGTGCCACCAGCAGAGGTGGGACCCCCGCCGTGGCTTTCTTT.

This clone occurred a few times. The CDR3 DNA reads TGTGCTGACACGGGTACTGAAGCTTTCTTT. Translation gives CADTGTEAFF. The J gene is TRBJ1-1, the V gene TRBV27; D unresolved. The CDR3 sequence is 10 residues long. From germline, CDR1 is MNHEY and CDR2 SMNVEV (reference sequence).

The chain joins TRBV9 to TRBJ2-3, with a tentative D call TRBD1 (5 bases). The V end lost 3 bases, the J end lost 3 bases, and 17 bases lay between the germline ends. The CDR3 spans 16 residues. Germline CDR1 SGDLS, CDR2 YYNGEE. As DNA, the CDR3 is TGTGCCAGCAGCGGAGGCTCCAGGGTGCATACAGATACGCAGTATTTT. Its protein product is CASSGGSRVHTDTQYF.

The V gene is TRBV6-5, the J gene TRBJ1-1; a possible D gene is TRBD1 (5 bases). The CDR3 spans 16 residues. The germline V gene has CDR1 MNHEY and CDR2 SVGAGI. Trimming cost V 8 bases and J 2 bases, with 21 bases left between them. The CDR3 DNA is TGTGCCAGCCGTTCGAGACTCAGGGCTGCAAACACTGAAGCTTTCTTT. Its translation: CASRSRLRAANTEAFF.

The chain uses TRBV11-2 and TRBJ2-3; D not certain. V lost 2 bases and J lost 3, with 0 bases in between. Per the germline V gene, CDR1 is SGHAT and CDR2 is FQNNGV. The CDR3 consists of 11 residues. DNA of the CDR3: TGTGCCAGCAGCTTAACAGATACGCAGTATTTT. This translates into CASSLTDTQYF.

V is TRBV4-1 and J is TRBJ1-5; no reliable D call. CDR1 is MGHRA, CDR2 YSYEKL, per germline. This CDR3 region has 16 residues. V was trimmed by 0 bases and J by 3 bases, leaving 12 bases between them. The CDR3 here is CASSQEWWAINQPQHF. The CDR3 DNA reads TGCGCCAGCAGCCAAGAGTGGTGGGCTATCAATCAGCCCCAGCATTTT.

The CDR3 is CALARGTDIFYEQYF. The CDR3 nucleotides are TGTGCCTTAGCGAGAGGGACCGACATATTCTACGAGCAGTACTTC. The chain employs TRBV30 and TRBJ2-7; D possibly uses TRBD1 or TRBD2 (5 bases each). V was cut by 7 bases and J by 3 bases, with 22 bases left in between. In germline, CDR1 is GTSNPN, CDR2 SVGIG (reference sequence). The CDR3 extends over 15 amino acids.

The CDR3 sequence is CASSITGEGETQYF. As DNA, the CDR3 is TGTGCCAGCAGCATAACAGGGGAAGGGGAGACCCAGTACTTC. The rearrangement links TRBV5-4 to TRBJ2-5, with 7 bases lining up with TRBD1. CDR3 length: 14 residues. Trimming removed 4 bases from V and 5 bases from J; junction bases left unmatched: 8. Germline CDR1 is SGHNT and CDR2 is YYREEE (reference sequence).

The CDR3 DNA follows: TGTGCCAGCAGCTTAGCTAGAGTGAACACCGGGGAGCTGTTTTTT. It translates to CASSLARVNTGELFF. The gene calls are TRBV7-2 and TRBJ2-2; D not resolved. The CDR3 covers 15 residues. V was clipped by 0 bases and J by 1 base, with 6 bases between them. Per germline, CDR1 SGHTA and CDR2 FQGNSA.

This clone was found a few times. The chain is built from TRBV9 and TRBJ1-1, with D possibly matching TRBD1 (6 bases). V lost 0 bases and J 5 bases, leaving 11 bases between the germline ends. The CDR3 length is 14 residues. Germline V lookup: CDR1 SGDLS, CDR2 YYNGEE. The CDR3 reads CASSVGTGWTEAFF. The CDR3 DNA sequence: TGTGCCAGCAGCGTAGGAACAGGGTGGACTGAAGCTTTCTTT. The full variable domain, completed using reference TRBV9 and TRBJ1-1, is DSGVTQTPKHLITATGQRVTLRCSPRSGDLSVYWYQQSLDQGLQFLIQYYNGEERAKGNILERFSAQQFPDLHSELNLSSLELGDSALYFCASSVGTGWTEAFFGQGTRLTVV.

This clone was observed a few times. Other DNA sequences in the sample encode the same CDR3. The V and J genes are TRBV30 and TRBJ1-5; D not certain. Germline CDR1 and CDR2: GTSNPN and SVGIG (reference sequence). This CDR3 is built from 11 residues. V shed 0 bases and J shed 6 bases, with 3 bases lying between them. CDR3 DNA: TGTGCCTGGAGTGTAGGTCAGCCCCAGCATTTT. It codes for CAWSVGQPQHF.

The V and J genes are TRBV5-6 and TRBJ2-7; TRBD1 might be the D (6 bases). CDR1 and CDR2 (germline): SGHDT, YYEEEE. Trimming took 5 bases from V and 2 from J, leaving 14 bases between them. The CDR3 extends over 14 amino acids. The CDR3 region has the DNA TGTGCCAGCAGAAAACCGGGACAAGCCTACGAGCAGTACTTC. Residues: CASRKPGQAYEQYF. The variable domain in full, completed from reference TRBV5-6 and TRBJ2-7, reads DAGVTQSPTHLIKTRGQQVTLRCSPKSGHDTVSWYQQALGQGPQFIFQYYEEEERQRGNFPDRFSGHQFPNYSSELNVNALLLGDSALYLCASRKPGQAYEQYFGPGTRLTVT.

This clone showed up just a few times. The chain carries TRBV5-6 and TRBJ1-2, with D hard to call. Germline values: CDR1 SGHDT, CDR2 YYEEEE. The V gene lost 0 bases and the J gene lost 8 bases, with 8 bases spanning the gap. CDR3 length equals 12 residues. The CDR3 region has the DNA TGTGCCAGCAGCTTGGGGTGGGGAGGCTACACCTTC. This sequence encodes CASSLGWGGYTF. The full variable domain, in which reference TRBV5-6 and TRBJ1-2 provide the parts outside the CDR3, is DAGVTQSPTHLIKTRGQQVTLRCSPKSGHDTVSWYQQALGQGPQFIFQYYEEEERQRGNFPDRFSGHQFPNYSSELNVNALLLGDSALYLCASSLGWGGYTFGSGTRLTVV.

The CDR3 reads CASSHPGRYSGNTIYF. CDR3 bases: TGCGCCAGCAGCCATCCGGGCAGATACTCTGGAAACACCATATATTTT. This chain uses TRBV4-1 with TRBJ1-3; D call uncertain. Germline V lookup: CDR1 MGHRA, CDR2 YSYEKL. CDR3 length: 16 amino acids. With 3 bases removed from V and 0 bases from J, the gap between germline ends came to 12 bases.